This T cell receptor beta chain was recovered during a study of control samples from healthy donors and cancer patients. Using immunoSEQ multiplex PCR, the repertoire was profiled, and TCRdb retains in-frame clones only, with some absent. Of 100,000 to 150,000 clones listed, approximately 92% were seen once; the top ten hold just under 0.6%. This CDR3 is built from 14 residues. The V and J ends lost 3 bases and 7 bases respectively, with 13 bases between them. Germline V gene lookup returns CDR1 MGHRA and CDR2 YSYEKL. The TCR sequence derives from a man at least 80 years old with head and neck cancer. Sequencing used PBMCs. The V and J genes are TRBV4-1 and TRBJ1-5; D ambiguous. The CDR3 is CASSQGRGNQPQHF. The CDR3 DNA follows: TGCGCCAGCAGCCAGGGGAGAGGGAACCAGCCCCAGCATTTT.